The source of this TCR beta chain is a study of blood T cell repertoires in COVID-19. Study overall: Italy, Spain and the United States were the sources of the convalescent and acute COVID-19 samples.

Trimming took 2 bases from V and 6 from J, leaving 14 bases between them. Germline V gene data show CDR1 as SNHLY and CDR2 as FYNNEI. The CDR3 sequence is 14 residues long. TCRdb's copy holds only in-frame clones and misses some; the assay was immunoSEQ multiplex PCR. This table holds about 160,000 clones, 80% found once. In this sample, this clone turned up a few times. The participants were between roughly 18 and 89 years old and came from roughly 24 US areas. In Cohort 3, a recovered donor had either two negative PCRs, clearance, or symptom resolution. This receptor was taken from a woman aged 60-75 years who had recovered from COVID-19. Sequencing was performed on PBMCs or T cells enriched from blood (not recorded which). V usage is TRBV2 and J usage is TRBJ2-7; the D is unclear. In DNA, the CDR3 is TGTGCCAGCAGTGAAAATTCCGGGTCCCCCGAGCAGTACTTC. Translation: CASSENSGSPEQYF.